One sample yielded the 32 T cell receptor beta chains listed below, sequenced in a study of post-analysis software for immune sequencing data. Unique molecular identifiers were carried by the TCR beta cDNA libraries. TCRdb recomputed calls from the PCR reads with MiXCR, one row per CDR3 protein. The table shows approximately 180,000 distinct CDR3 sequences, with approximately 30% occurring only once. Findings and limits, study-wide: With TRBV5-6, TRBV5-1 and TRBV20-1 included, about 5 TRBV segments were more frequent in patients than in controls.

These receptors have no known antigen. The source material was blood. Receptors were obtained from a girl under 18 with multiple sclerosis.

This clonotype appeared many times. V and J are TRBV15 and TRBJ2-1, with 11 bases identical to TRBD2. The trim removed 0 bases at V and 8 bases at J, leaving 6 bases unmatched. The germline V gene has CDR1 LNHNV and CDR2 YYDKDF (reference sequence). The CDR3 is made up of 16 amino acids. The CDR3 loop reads CATSRDLAGGVDEQFF. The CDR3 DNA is TGTGCCACCAGCAGAGATCTAGCGGGAGGTGTCGATGAGCAGTTCTTC.

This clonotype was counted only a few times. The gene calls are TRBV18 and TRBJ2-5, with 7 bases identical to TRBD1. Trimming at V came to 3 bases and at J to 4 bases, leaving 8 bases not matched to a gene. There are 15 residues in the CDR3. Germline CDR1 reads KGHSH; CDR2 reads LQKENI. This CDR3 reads CASSPDRSRGETQYF. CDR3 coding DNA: TGTGCCAGCTCACCGGACAGGTCCAGAGGAGAGACCCAGTACTTC.

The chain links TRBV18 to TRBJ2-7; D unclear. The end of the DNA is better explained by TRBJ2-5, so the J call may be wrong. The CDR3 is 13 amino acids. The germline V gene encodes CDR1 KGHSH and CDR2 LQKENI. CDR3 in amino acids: CASSPPVGETQYF. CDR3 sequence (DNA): TGTGCCAGCTCACCACCCGTAGGAGAGACCCAGTACTTC.

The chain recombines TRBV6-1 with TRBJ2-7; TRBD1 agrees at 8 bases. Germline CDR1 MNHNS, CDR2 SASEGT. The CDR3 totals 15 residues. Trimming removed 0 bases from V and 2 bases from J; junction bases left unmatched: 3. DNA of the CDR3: TGTGCCAGCAGTGAAGCGCCGACAGGGGCCTACGAGCAGTACTTC. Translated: CASSEAPTGAYEQYF.

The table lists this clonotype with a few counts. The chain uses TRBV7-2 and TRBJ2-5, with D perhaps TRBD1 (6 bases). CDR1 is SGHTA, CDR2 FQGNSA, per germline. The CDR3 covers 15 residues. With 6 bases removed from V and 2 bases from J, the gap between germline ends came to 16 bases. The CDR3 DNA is TGTGCCAGCAGATTTTACCTAGACAGGCAAGAGACCCAGTACTTC. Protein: CASRFYLDRQETQYF. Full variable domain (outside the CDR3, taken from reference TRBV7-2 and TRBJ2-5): GAGVSQSPSNKVTEKGKDVELRCDPISGHTALYWYRQSLGQGLEFLIYFQGNSAPDKSGLPSDRFSAERTGGSVSTLTIQRTQQEDSAVYLCASRFYLDRQETQYFGPGTRLLVL.

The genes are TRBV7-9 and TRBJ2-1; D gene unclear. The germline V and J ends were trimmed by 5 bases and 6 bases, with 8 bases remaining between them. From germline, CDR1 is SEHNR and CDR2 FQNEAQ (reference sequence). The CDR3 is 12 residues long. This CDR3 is CASSGLPNEQFF. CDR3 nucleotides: TGTGCCAGCAGCGGATTACCCAATGAGCAGTTCTTC.

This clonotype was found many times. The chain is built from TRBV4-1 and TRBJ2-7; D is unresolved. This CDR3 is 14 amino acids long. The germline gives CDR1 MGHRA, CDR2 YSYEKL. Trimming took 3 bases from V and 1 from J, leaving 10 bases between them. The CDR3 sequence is CASSHPAKSYEQYF. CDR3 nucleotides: TGCGCCAGCAGCCATCCTGCGAAATCCTACGAGCAGTACTTC.

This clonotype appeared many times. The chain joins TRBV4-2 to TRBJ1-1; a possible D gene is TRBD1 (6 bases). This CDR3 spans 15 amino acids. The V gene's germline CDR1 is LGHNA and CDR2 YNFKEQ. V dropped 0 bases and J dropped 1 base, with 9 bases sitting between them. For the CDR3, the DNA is TGTGCCAGCAGCCAAGAAACAGGGCCGAACACTGAAGCTTTCTTT. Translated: CASSQETGPNTEAFF.

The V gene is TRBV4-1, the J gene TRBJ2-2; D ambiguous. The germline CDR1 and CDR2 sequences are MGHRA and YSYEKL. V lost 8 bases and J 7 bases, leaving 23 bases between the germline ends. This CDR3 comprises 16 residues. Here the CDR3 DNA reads TGCGCCAGCTCAGAGAGCGCCACGTGGTTGGGCGGGGAGCTGTTTTTT. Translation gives CASSESATWLGGELFF.

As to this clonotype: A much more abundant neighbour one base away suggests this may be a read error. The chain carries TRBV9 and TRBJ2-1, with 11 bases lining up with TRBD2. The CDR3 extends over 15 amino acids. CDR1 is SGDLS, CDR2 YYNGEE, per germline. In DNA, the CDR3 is TGTGTCAGCAGCGTAGTAGGGACTAGCGGCAATGAGCAGTTCTTC. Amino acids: CVSSVVGTSGNEQFF.

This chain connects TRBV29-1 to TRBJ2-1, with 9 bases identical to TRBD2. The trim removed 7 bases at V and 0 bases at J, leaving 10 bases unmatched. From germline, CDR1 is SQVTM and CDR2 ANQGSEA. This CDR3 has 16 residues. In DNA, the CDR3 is TGCAGCGCCATGGGTAGTAGCGGGAGCTCCTACAATGAGCAGTTCTTC. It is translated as CSAMGSSGSSYNEQFF.

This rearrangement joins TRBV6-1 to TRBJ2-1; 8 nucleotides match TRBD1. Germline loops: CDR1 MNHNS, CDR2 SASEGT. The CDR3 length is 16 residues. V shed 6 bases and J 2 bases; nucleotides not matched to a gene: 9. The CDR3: CASRADRATPYNEQFF. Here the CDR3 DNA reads TGTGCCAGCAGAGCGGACAGGGCTACGCCCTACAATGAGCAGTTCTTC.

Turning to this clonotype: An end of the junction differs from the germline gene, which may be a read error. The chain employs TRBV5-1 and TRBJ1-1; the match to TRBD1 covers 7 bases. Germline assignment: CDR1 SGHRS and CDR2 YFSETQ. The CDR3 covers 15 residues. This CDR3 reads CTSSYGDRVDTEAFF. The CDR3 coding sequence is TGCACCAGCAGCTATGGGGACAGAGTTGACACTGAAGCTTTCTTT.

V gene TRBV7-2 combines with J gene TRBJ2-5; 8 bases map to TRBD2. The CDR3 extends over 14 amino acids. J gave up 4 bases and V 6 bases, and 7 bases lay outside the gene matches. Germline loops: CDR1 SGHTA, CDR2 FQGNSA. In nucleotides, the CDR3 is TGTGCCAGCAGTTTCCACGGGAGGGGAGAGACCCAGTACTTC. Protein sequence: CASSFHGRGETQYF.

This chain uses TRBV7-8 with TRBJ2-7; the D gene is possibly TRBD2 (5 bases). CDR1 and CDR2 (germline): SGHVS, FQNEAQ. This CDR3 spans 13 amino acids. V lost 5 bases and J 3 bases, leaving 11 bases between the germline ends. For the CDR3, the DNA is TGTGCCAGCAGCCGACTACCGCACTACGAGCAGTACTTC. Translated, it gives CASSRLPHYEQYF.

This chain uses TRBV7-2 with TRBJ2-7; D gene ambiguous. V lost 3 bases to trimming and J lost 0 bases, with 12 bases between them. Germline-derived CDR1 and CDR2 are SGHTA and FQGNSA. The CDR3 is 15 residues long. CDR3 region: CASSFSPRSSYEQYF. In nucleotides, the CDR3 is TGTGCCAGCAGCTTCAGCCCTCGCAGCTCCTACGAGCAGTACTTC.

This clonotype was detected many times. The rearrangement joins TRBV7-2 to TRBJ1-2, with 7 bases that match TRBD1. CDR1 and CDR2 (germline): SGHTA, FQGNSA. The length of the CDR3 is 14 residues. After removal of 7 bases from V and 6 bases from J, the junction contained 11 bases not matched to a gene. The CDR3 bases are TGTGCCAGCATAAGCTATGGGACAGCCGATGGCTACACCTTC. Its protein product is CASISYGTADGYTF.

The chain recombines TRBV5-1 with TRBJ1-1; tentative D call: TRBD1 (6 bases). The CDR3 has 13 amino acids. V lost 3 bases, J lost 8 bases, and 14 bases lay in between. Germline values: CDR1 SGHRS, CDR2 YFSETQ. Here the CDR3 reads CASSWGGPEEAFF. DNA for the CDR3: TGCGCCAGCAGCTGGGGGGGCCCGGAGGAAGCTTTCTTT.

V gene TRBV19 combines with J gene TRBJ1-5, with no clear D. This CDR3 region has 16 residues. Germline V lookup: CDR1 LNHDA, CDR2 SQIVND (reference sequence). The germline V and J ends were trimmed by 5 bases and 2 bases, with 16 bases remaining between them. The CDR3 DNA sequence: TGTGCCAGTAGTTCAGCCGCGGGGAAAGGCAATCAGCCCCAGCATTTT. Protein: CASSSAAGKGNQPQHF.

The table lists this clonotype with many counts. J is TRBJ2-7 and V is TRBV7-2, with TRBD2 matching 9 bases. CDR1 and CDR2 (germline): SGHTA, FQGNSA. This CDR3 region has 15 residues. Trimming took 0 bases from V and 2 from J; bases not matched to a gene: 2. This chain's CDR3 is CASSLAAGGTYEQYF. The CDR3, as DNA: TGTGCCAGCAGCTTAGCTGCGGGAGGGACCTACGAGCAGTACTTC.

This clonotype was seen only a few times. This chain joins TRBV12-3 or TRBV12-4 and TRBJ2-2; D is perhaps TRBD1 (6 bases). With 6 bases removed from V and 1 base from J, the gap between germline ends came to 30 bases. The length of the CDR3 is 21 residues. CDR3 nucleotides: TGTGCCAGCAGCCAACTAAACAGGGATGTACATGTGATGCTGAACACCGGGGAGCTGTTTTTT. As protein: CASSQLNRDVHVMLNTGELFF.

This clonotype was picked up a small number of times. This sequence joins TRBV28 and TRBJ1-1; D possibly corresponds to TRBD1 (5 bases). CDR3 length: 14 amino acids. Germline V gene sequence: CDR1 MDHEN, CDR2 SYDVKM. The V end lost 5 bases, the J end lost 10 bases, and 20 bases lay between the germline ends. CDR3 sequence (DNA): TGTGCCAGCAGTCCCTCAGTTTATAGGGGAACAGCTTTCTTT. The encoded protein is CASSPSVYRGTAFF. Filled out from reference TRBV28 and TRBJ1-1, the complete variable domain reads DVKVTQSSRYLVKRTGEKVFLECVQDMDHENMFWYRQDPGLGLRLIYFSYDVKMKEKGDIPEGYSVSREKKERFSLILESASTNQTSMYLCASSPSVYRGTAFFGQGTRLTVV.

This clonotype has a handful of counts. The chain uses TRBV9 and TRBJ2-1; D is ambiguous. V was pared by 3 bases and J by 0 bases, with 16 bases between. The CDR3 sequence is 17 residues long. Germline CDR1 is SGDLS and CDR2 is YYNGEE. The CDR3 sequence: CASSASGNGSSYNEQFF. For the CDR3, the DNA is TGTGCCAGCAGCGCGAGTGGTAACGGAAGCTCCTACAATGAGCAGTTCTTC.

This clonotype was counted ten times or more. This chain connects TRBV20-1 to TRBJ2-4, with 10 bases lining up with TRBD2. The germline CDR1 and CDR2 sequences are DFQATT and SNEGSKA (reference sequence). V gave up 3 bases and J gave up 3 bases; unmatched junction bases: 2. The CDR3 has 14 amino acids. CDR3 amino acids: CSASPSGSKNIQYF. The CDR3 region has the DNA TGCAGTGCTAGCCCTAGCGGGAGCAAAAACATTCAGTACTTC.

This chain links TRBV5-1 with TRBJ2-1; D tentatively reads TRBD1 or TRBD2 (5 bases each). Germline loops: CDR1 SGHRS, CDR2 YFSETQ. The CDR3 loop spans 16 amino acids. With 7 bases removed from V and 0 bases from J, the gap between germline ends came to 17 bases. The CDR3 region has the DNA TGCGCCAGCCCGGTAAGGGGACGGGGCTCCTACAATGAGCAGTTCTTC. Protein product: CASPVRGRGSYNEQFF.

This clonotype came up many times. CDR3 bases: TGCAGCGCCAAGGGCGGACTAGCGGGAGTGCAGGAGCAGTTCTTC. Its translation is CSAKGGLAGVQEQFF. The chain uses TRBV29-1 and TRBJ2-1; 13 bases align to TRBD2. CDR1 SQVTM and CDR2 ANQGSEA come from the germline V gene. With 7 bases clipped from V and 10 bases from J, the junction kept 13 bases outside the gene matches. The CDR3 is made up of 15 amino acids.

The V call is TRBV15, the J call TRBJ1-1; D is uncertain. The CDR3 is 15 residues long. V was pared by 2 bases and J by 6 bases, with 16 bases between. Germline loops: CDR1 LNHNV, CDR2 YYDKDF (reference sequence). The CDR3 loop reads CATSRRPLISAEAFF. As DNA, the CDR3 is TGTGCCACCAGCAGACGACCCCTTATTAGCGCTGAAGCTTTCTTT.

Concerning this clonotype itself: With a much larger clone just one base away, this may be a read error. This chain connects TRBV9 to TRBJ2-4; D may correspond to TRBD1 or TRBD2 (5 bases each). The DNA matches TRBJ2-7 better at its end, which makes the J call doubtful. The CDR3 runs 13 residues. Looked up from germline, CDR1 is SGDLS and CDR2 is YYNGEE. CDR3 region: CASQHGGVAEQYF. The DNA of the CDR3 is TGTGCCAGCCAGCATGGGGGTGTGGCCGAGCAGTACTTC.

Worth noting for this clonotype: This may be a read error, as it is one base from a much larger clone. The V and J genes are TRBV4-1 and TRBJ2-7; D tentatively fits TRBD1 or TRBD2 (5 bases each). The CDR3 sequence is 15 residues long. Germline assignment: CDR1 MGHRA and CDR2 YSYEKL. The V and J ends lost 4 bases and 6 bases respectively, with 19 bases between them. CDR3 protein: CASSLVDGTPVEQYF. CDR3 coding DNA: TGCGCCAGCAGCCTCGTTGACGGGACGCCCGTCGAGCAGTACTTC.

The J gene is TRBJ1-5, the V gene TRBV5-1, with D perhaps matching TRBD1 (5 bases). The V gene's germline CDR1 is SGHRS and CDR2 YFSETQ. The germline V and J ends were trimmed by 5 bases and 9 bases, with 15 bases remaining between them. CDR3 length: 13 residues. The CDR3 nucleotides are TGCGCCAGCAGTGCGGGGGGGGATCGGCCCCAGCATTTT. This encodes CASSAGGDRPQHF. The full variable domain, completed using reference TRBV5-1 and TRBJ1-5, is KAGVTQTPRYLIKTRGQQVTLSCSPISGHRSVSWYQQTPGQGLQFLFEYFSETQRNKGNFPGRFSGRQFSNSRSEMNVSTLELGDSALYLCASSAGGDRPQHFGDGTRLSIL.

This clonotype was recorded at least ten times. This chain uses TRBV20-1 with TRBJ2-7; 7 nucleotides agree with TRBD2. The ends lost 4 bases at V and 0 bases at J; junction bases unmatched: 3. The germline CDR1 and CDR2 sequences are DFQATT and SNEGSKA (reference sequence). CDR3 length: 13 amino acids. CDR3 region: CSANRGDSYEQYF. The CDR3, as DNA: TGCAGTGCTAATCGGGGGGACTCCTACGAGCAGTACTTC.

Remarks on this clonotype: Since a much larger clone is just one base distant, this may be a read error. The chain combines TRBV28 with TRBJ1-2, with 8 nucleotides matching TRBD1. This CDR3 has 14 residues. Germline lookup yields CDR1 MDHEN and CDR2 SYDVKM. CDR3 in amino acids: CTSSLTDRVAGYTF. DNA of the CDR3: TGTACCAGCAGTCTAACGGACAGGGTAGCTGGCTACACCTTC.